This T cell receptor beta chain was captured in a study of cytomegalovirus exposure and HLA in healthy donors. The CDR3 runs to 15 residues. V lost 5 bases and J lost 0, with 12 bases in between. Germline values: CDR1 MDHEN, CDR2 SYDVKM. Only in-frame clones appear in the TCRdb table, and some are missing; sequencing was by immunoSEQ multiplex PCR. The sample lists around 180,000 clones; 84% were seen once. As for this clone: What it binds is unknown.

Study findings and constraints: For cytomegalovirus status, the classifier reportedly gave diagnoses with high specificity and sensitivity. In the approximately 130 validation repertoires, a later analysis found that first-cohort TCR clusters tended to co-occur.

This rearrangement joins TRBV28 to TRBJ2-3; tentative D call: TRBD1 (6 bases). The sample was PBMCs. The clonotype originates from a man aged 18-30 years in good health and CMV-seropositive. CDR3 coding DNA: TGTGCCAGCAGTCTCGGACAGCGTAGCACAGATACGCAGTATTTT. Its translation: CASSLGQRSTDTQYF. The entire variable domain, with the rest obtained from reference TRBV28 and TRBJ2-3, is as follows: DVKVTQSSRYLVKRTGEKVFLECVQDMDHENMFWYRQDPGLGLRLIYFSYDVKMKEKGDIPEGYSVSREKKERFSLILESASTNQTSMYLCASSLGQRSTDTQYFGPGTRLTVL.